A single TCR beta chain is shown here with its context. This sample is part of a study of CD8+CD57+ T cells in acquired aplastic anemia. The CDR3 has 13 amino acids. Germline CDR1 reads DFQATT; CDR2 reads SNEGSKA (reference sequence). Between the trimmed V and J ends, which lost 0 bases and 5 bases, there was a span of 10 bases. Patients who underwent sequencing had shown CD8+CD57+ cell expansion by flow cytometry. Using genomic DNA as the template, TCR beta VDJ and CDR3 profiling was carried out. TCRdb independently ran MiXCR on the reads; one entry per CDR3 protein. The sample shows 260,000 or so distinct CDR3 sequences, more than 45% of them seen only once.

This TCR came from a human donor with aplastic anemia. What was sequenced was sorted CD4+, CD8+, or CD8+CD57+ T cells (not recorded which) from PBMCs. The V call is TRBV20-1, the J call TRBJ1-1, with a possible D match to TRBD1 (5 bases). The CDR3 DNA reads as TGCAGTGCTAGAGACCCAGGGAAAACTGAAGCTTTCTTT. It is translated as CSARDPGKTEAFF.